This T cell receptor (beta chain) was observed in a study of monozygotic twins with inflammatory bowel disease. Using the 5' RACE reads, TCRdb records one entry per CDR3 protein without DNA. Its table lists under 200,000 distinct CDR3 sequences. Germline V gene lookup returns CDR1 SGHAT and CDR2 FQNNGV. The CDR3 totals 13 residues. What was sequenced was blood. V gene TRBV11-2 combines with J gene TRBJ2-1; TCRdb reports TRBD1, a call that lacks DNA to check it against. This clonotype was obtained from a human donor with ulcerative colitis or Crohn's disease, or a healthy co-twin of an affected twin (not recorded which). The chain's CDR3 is CASSWDRRNEQFF. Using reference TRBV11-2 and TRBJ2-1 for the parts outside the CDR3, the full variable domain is EAGVAQSPRYKIIEKRQSVAFWCNPISGHATLYWYQQILGQGPKLLIQFQNNGVVDDSQLPKDRFSAERLKGVDSTLKIQPAKLEDSAVYLCASSWDRRNEQFFGPGTRLTVL.